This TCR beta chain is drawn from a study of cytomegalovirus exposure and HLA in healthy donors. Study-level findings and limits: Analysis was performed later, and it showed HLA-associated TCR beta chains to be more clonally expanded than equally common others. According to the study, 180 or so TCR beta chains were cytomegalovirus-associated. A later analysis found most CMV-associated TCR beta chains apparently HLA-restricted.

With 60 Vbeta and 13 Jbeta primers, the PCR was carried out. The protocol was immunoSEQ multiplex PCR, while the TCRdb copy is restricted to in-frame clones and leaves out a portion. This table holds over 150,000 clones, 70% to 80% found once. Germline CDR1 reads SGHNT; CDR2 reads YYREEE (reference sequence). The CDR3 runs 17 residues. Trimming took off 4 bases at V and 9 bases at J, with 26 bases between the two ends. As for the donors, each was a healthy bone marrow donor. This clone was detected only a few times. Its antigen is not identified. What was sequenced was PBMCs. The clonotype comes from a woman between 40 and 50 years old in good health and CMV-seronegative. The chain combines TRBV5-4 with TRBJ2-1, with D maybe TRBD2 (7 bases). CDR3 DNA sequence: TGTGCCAGCAGCGGCAGGGGAGGGGCCCACCCGGGGAGTGAGCAGTTCTTC. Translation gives CASSGRGGAHPGSEQFF.